This TCR beta chain was found in a study of regulatory T cells in long-lasting Graves disease. The wider study: Positive TSH receptor antibodies alongside over 5 years of antithyroid drugs were what marked Graves' disease as persistent.

Study findings and constraints: Those with persistent disease had in common more public clonotypes (more than 2,500) than new patients (approximately 970). Those with persistent Graves' had less TCR diversity than newly diagnosed patients.

The table lists this clonotype with a few counts. Its antigen is unidentified. CDR3 regions were amplified by Arm-PCR using iRepertoire HTBI primers to build TCR beta libraries. TCRdb itself ran the multiplex PCR reads through MiXCR, one entry per CDR3 protein. The sample holds hundreds of thousands of distinct CDR3 sequences, 15% to 20% seen once. Regarding time point: persistent/refractory GD, antithyroid drugs over 5 years with positive TRAb. PBMC RNA was the source of the TCR library. The CDR3 runs 13 residues. The germline gives CDR1 LNHDA, CDR2 SQIVND (reference sequence). V lost 5 bases, J lost 1 base, and 8 bases lay in between.

Sequences were derived from peripheral blood mononuclear cells (PBMCs), sampled when the disease was refractory, from a patient treated with antithyroid drugs. The clonotype comes from a female donor with Graves disease. This rearrangement joins TRBV19 to TRBJ1-1; D ambiguous. The CDR3 protein is CASSDIANTEAFF. CDR3 sequence (DNA): TGTGCCAGTAGTGATATTGCGAACACTGAAGCTTTCTTT.